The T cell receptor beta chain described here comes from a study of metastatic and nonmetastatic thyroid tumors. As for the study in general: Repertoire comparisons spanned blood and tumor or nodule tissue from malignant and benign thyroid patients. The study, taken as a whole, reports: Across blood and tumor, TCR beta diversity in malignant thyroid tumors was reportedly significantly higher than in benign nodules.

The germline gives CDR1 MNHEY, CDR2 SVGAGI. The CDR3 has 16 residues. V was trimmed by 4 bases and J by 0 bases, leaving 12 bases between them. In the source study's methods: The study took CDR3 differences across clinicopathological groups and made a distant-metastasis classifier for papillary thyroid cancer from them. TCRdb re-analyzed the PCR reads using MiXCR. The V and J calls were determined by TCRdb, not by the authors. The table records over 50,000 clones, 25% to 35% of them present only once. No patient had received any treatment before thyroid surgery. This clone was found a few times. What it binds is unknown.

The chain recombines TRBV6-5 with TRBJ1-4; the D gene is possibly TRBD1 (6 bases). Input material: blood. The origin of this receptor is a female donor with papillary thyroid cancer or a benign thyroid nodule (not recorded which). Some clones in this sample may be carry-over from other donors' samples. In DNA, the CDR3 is TGTGCCAGCAGTTCTCGTACAGGGTCAACTAATGAAAAACTGTTTTTT. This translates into CASSSRTGSTNEKLFF.